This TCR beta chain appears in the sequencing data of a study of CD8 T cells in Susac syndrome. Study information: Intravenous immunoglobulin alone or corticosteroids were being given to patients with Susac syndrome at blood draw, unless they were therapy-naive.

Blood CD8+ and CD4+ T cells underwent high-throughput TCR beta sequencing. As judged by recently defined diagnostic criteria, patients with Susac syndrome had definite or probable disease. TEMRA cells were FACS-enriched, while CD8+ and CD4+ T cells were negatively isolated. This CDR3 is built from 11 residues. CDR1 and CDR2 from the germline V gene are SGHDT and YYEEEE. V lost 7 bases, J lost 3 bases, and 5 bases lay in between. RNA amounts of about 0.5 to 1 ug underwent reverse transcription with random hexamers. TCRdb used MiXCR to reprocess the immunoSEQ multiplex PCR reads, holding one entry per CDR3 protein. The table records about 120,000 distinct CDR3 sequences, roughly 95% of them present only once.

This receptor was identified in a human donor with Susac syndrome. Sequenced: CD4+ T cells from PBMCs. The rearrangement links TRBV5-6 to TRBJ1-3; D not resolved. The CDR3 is CASGVGNTIYF. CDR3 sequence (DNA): TGTGCCAGCGGCGTTGGAAACACCATATATTTT.